The text below deals with one TCR beta chain. Its antigen is unknown. This record belongs to a study of response to subunit inactivated influenza vaccine. Study outcomes and limitations: The authors put forward the suggestion that each seasonal influenza vaccination may bring in only a limited number of new T cells.

From the RT-PCR reads, TCRdb called clonotypes with MiXCR, one entry per CDR3 protein. The sample holds 430,000 or so distinct CDR3 sequences, approximately 11% seen once. Unmatched junction bases numbered 10, after V lost 4 bases and J lost 1 base. From germline, CDR1 is SGHRS and CDR2 YFSETQ. The CDR3 totals 17 residues. This chain links TRBV5-1 with TRBJ1-1; 10 bases agree with TRBD1. The material was PBMCs from blood, obtained about 6 weeks after vaccination. The sequence derives from a man between 50 and 59 years old who received an inactivated influenza vaccine. The CDR3 DNA reads TGCGCCAGCAGCCCATGGGACAGGGGTATTTCGAACACTGAAGCTTTCTTT. Its protein product is CASSPWDRGISNTEAFF. Variable domain in full (rest from reference TRBV5-1 and TRBJ1-1): KAGVTQTPRYLIKTRGQQVTLSCSPISGHRSVSWYQQTPGQGLQFLFEYFSETQRNKGNFPGRFSGRQFSNSRSEMNVSTLELGDSALYLCASSPWDRGISNTEAFFGQGTRLTVV.